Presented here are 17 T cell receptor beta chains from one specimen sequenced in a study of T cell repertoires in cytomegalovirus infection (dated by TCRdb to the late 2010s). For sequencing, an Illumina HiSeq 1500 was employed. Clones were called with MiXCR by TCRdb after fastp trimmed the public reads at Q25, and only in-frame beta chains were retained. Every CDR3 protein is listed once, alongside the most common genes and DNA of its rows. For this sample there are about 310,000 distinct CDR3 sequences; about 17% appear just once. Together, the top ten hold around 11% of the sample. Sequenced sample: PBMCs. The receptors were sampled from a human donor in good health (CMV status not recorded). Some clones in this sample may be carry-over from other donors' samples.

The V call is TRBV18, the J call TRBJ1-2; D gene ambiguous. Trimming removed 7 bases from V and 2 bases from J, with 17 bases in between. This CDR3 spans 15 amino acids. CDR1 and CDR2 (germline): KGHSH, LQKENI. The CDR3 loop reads CASCPIPETNYGYTF. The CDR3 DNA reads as TGTGCCAGCTGTCCTATTCCGGAAACCAACTATGGCTACACCTTC.

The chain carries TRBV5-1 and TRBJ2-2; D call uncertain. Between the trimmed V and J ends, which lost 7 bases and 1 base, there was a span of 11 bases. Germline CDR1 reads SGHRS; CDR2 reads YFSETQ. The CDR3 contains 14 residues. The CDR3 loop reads CASERTGNTGELFF. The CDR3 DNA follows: TGCGCCAGCGAGAGGACGGGGAACACCGGGGAGCTGTTTTTT.

Here the CDR3 reads CASTPGWGGETQYF. In DNA form, the CDR3 reads TGTGCCAGCACCCCAGGGTGGGGAGGGGAGACCCAGTACTTC. The genes are TRBV6-8 and TRBJ2-5, with 7 bases fitting TRBD2. Germline-derived CDR1 and CDR2 are MNHGY and SAAAGT. The CDR3 has 14 amino acids. V trimming: 7 bases; J trimming: 5 bases; junction bases outside the gene matches: 10.

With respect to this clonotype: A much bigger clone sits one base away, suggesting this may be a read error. CDR3 region: CASSRPSFNYGYTF. The CDR3 nucleotides read TGTGCCAGTAGTCGTCCGAGCTTCAACTATGGCTACACCTTC. The chain recombines TRBV19 with TRBJ1-2, with D unclear. This CDR3 comprises 14 residues. In germline, CDR1 is LNHDA, CDR2 SQIVND (reference sequence). V was trimmed by 5 bases and J by 2 bases, leaving 12 bases between them.

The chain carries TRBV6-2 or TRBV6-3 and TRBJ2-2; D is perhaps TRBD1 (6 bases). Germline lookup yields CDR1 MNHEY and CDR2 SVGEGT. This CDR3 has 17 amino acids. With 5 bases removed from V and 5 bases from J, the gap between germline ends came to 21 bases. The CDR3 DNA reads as TGTGCCAGCAGTCCCACGGATGGACAGAAGAGGACCGGGGAGCTGTTTTTT. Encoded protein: CASSPTDGQKRTGELFF.

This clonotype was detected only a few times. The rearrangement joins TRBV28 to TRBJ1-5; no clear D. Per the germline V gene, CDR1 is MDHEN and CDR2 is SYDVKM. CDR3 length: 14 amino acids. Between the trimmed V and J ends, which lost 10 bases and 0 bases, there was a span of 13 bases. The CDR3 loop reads CAMGGVNSNQPQHF. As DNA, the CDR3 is TGTGCCATGGGTGGGGTGAATAGCAATCAGCCCCAGCATTTT.

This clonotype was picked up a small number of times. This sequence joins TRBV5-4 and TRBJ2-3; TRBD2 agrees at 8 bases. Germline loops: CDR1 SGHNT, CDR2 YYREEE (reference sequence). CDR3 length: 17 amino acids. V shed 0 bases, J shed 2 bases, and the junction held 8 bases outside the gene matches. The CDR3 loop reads CASSLGGAGGATDTQYF. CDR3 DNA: TGTGCCAGCAGCTTGGGGGGCGCGGGGGGAGCCACAGATACGCAGTATTTT.

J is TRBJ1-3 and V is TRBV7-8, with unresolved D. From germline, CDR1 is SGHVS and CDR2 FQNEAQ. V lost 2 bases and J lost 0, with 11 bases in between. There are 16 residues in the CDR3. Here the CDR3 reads CASSLRQHFSGNTIYF. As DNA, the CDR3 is TGTGCCAGCAGCTTAAGGCAGCACTTCTCTGGAAACACCATATATTTT.

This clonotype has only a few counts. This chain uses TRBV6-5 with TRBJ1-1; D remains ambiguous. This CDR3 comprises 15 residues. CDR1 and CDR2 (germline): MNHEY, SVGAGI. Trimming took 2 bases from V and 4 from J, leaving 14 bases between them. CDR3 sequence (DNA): TGTGCCAGCAGTTACGTTGGTCGGGTTGGCACTGAAGCTTTCTTT. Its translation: CASSYVGRVGTEAFF.

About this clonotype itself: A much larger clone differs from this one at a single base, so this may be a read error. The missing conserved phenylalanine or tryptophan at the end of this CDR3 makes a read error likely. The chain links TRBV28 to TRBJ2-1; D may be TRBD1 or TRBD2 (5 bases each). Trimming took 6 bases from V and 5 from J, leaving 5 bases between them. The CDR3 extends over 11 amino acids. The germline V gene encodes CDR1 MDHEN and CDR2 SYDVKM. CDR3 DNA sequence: TGTGCCAGCAGGGGGGACAATGAGCAGTTCATC. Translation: CASRGDNEQFI.

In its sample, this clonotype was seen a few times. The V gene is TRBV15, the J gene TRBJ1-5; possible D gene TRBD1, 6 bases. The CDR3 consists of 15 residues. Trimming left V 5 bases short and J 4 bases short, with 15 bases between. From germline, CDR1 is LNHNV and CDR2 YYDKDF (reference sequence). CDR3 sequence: CATSVRGTLNQPQHF. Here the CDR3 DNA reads TGTGCCACCAGCGTTCGTGGGACACTTAATCAGCCCCAGCATTTT.

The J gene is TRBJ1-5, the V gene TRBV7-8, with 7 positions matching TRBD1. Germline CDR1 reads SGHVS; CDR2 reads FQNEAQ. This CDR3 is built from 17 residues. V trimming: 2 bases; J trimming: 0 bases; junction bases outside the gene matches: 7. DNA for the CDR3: TGTGCCAGCAGCTTATTCAGGGGGACTGTTAGCAATCAGCCCCAGCATTTT. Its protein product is CASSLFRGTVSNQPQHF.

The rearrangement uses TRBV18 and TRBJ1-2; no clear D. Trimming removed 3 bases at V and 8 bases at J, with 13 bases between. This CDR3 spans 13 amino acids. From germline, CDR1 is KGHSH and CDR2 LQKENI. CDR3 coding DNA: TGTGCCAGCTCACCGCCAGTCGGTTGGGGCTACACCTTC. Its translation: CASSPPVGWGYTF. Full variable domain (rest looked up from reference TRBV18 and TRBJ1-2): NAGVMQNPRHLVRRRGQEARLRCSPMKGHSHVYWYRQLPEEGLKFMVYLQKENIIDESGMPKERFSAEFPKEGPSILRIQQVVRGDSAAYFCASSPPVGWGYTFGSGTRLTVV.

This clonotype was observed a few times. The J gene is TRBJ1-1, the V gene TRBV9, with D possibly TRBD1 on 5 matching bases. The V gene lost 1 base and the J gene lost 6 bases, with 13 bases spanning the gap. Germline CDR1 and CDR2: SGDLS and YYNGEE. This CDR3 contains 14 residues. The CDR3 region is CASSVTVGGSEAFF. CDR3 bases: TGTGCCAGCAGCGTAACCGTTGGGGGGTCTGAAGCTTTCTTT. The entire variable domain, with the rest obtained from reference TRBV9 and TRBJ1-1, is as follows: DSGVTQTPKHLITATGQRVTLRCSPRSGDLSVYWYQQSLDQGLQFLIQYYNGEERAKGNILERFSAQQFPDLHSELNLSSLELGDSALYFCASSVTVGGSEAFFGQGTRLTVV.

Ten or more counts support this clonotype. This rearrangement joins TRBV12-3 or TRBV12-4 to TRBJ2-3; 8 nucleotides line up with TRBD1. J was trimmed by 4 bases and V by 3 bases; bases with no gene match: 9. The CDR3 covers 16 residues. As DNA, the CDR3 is TGTGCCAGCAGTTTTGGGACAGGAGGGGGGCCAGATACGCAGTATTTT. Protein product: CASSFGTGGGPDTQYF.

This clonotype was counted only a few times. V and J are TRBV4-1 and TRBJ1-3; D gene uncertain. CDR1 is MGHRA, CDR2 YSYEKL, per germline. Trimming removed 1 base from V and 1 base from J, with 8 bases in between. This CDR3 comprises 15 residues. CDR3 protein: CASSQVWESGNTIYF. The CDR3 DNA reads TGCGCCAGCAGCCAAGTATGGGAATCTGGAAACACCATATATTTT.

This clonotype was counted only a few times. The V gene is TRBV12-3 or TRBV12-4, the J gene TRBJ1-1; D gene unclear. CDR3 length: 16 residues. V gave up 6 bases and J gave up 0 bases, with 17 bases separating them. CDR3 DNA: TGTGCCAGCAGACGACGCGGGTCGGTCATGAACACTGAAGCTTTCTTT. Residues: CASRRRGSVMNTEAFF.